The 15 T cell receptor beta chains below were found in one sample sequenced in a study of shared clonotypes between healthy human individuals. Profiling relied on immunoSEQ multiplex PCR, and the TCRdb table lists in-frame clones only, not all of them. Altogether about 700,000 clones are present, around two thirds being singletons, with the ten largest covering more than 1.5%. The sample taken for sequencing was memory CD4+ T cells sorted from blood. Indicated subset: CD45RA-negative fraction. The receptors here all came from a woman aged 25 to 45 in good health.

This clone was detected a few times. The rearrangement uses TRBV7-2 and TRBJ2-7; 7 nucleotides align to TRBD2. The germline gives CDR1 SGHTA, CDR2 FQGNSA. The CDR3 totals 13 residues. V gave up 4 bases and J gave up 3 bases; unmatched junction bases: 3. CDR3 residues: CASSYTSDYEQYF. The CDR3, as DNA: TGTGCCAGCAGCTACACTAGCGACTACGAGCAGTACTTC.

This clone was recorded at least ten times. Other DNA sequences in this specimen translate into the identical CDR3. This rearrangement joins TRBV5-1 to TRBJ2-3; a possible D gene is TRBD2 (7 bases). Looked up from germline, CDR1 is SGHRS and CDR2 is YFSETQ. The V end was cut by 0 bases, the J end by 1 base, with 12 bases between. The CDR3 runs 16 residues. As DNA, the CDR3 is TGCGCCAGCAGCTTGGAGGCGGGGGCAGGCACAGATACGCAGTATTTT. Its protein product is CASSLEAGAGTDTQYF. Drawing the rest from reference TRBV5-1 and TRBJ2-3, the complete variable domain is KAGVTQTPRYLIKTRGQQVTLSCSPISGHRSVSWYQQTPGQGLQFLFEYFSETQRNKGNFPGRFSGRQFSNSRSEMNVSTLELGDSALYLCASSLEAGAGTDTQYFGPGTRLTVL.

The chain joins TRBV28 to TRBJ2-1; D remains unclear. With 5 bases removed from V and 3 bases from J, the gap between germline ends came to 11 bases. This CDR3 is built from 14 residues. CDR1 and CDR2 (germline): MDHEN, SYDVKM. The CDR3 is CASSPGVFYNEQFF. The CDR3, as DNA: TGTGCCAGCAGTCCCGGAGTTTTCTACAATGAGCAGTTCTTC.

Details on this clone: The same CDR3 also results from other DNA sequences found in this sample. The chain links TRBV11-2 to TRBJ1-4, with TRBD1 matching over 7 bases. Germline V gene sequence: CDR1 SGHAT, CDR2 FQNNGV. The CDR3 is 15 amino acids. V lost 1 base, J lost 2 bases, and 1 base stayed unmatched. The CDR3 nucleotides are TGTGCCAGCAGCTTAGTCAGGGGGACTAATGAAAAACTGTTTTTT. Translating it yields CASSLVRGTNEKLFF.

The gene calls are TRBV6-5 and TRBJ2-7; 7 positions agree with TRBD1. Looked up from germline, CDR1 is MNHEY and CDR2 is SVGAGI. V was clipped by 0 bases and J by 2 bases; unmatched bases: 4. There are 15 residues in the CDR3. CDR3 loop: CASSYSATGTYEQYF. For the CDR3, the DNA is TGTGCCAGCAGTTACTCGGCGACAGGGACCTACGAGCAGTACTTC.

The V call is TRBV11-3, the J call TRBJ2-1; 7 bases match TRBD2. V gave up 1 base and J gave up 7 bases; unmatched junction bases: 7. The germline V gene has CDR1 SGHNT and CDR2 YENEEA. There are 15 residues in the CDR3. CDR3 residues: CASSLGLAVENEQFF. CDR3 DNA: TGTGCCAGCAGCTTAGGACTAGCCGTTGAGAATGAGCAGTTCTTC.

This clone was detected ten times or more. The same CDR3 arises from other DNA sequences in this sample as well. The chain is built from TRBV20-1 and TRBJ2-7; D is ambiguous. The length of the CDR3 is 11 residues. CDR1 is DFQATT and CDR2 is SNEGSKA in the germline V gene (reference sequence). V was trimmed by 3 bases and J by 1 base, leaving 4 bases between them. The CDR3 loop is CSASASYEQYF. CDR3 DNA: TGCAGTGCTAGTGCGTCCTACGAGCAGTACTTC.

This sequence joins TRBV6-5 and TRBJ2-1; TRBD2 is a possible D gene (5 bases). The CDR3 is 15 residues long. Germline V gene lookup returns CDR1 MNHEY and CDR2 SVGAGI. Trimming left V 6 bases short and J 0 bases short, with 12 bases between. The CDR3 loop is CASRRPGSSYNEQFF. For the CDR3, the DNA is TGTGCCAGCAGACGCCCGGGGAGCTCCTACAATGAGCAGTTCTTC.

This clone occurred a few times. The chain recombines TRBV5-4 with TRBJ2-5; 10 bases align to TRBD2. The germline V gene has CDR1 SGHNT and CDR2 YYREEE (reference sequence). Trimming at V came to 4 bases and at J to 5 bases, leaving 8 bases not matched to a gene. This CDR3 is 15 amino acids long. The DNA of the CDR3 is TGTGCCAGCAGCGATCCTAGCGGGAGTTTTGAGACCCAGTACTTC. It is translated as CASSDPSGSFETQYF.

The chain uses TRBV11-2 and TRBJ2-1; no clear D gene. The CDR3 is 13 residues long. Per germline, CDR1 SGHAT and CDR2 FQNNGV. With 0 bases removed from V and 5 bases from J, the gap between germline ends came to 5 bases. The CDR3 DNA sequence: TGTGCCAGCAGCTTAGACCCAAACAATGAGCAGTTCTTC. Encoded protein: CASSLDPNNEQFF.

This clone appeared a few times. The chain has TRBV5-5 and TRBJ1-5; no clear D gene. Trimming removed 0 bases at V and 5 bases at J, with 6 bases between. The CDR3 loop spans 13 amino acids. In germline, CDR1 is SGHKS, CDR2 YYEKEE (reference sequence). In DNA form, the CDR3 reads TGTGCCAGCAGCTTGGCCCGCGATCAGCCCCAGCATTTT. It encodes CASSLARDQPQHF. The whole variable domain, remainder taken from reference TRBV5-5 and TRBJ1-5, is DAGVTQSPTHLIKTRGQQVTLRCSPISGHKSVSWYQQVLGQGPQFIFQYYEKEERGRGNFPDRFSARQFPNYSSELNVNALLLGDSALYLCASSLARDQPQHFGDGTRLSIL.

This rearrangement joins TRBV11-2 to TRBJ1-2; D not resolved. Germline V gives CDR1 SGHAT, CDR2 FQNNGV. CDR3 size: 15 residues. V was cut by 1 base and J by 0 bases, with 9 bases left in between. The CDR3 coding sequence is TGTGCCAGCAGCTTAGCGGGCAGGACTAACTATGGCTACACCTTC. Protein: CASSLAGRTNYGYTF.

This rearrangement joins TRBV5-4 to TRBJ2-1; D may correspond to TRBD1 or TRBD2 (5 bases each). The CDR3 has 16 amino acids. V lost 3 bases to trimming and J lost 0 bases, with 13 bases between them. Germline assignment: CDR1 SGHNT and CDR2 YYREEE (reference sequence). The CDR3, as DNA: TGTGCCAGCAGCTCCCAGAGAGGGGACTCCTACAATGAGCAGTTCTTC. Its protein product is CASSSQRGDSYNEQFF.

Concerning this clone: A much larger clone differs by one base, so this may be a read error. The V and J genes are TRBV9 and TRBJ2-2; D is perhaps TRBD2 (6 bases). The CDR3 runs 17 residues. The germline V gene encodes CDR1 SGDLS and CDR2 YYNGEE. The CDR3 loop reads CARSVVGGEGYGGELFF. The CDR3 DNA reads TGTGCCCGCAGCGTAGTGGGGGGAGAGGGTTACGGCGGGGAGCTGTTTTTT.

CDR3 DNA sequence: TGTGCCAGCAGCCCGCCGGGCGGGGGCTTGGCCGAGCAGTACTTC. Translation: CASSPPGGGLAEQYF. The chain joins TRBV5-4 to TRBJ2-7; tentative D call: TRBD2 (7 bases). In germline, CDR1 is SGHNT, CDR2 YYREEE (reference sequence). V was shortened by 4 bases and J by 6 bases, with 20 bases between the two germline ends. This CDR3 region has 15 residues.